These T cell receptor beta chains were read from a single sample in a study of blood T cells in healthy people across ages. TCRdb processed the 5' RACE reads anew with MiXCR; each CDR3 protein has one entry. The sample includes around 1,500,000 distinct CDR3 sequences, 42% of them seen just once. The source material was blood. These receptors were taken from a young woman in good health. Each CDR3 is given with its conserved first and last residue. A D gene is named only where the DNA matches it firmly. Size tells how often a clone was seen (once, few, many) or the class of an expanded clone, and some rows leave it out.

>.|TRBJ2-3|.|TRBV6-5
TGTGCCAGCATTTACTCGCTCTGGGGCGGAGATACGCAGTATTTT
CASIYSLWGGDTQYF
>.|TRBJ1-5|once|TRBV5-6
TGTGCCAGCAGCTTGGGTCGCTACAGGCCGGTTGCCGATCAGCCCCAGCATTTT
CASSLGRYRPVADQPQHF
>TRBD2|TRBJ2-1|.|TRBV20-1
TGCAGTGCCCTGACTAGCGGGAGGGTGGGGAATGAGCAGTTCTTC
CSALTSGRVGNEQFF
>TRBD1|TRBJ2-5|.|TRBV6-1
TGTGCCAGCAGTGACCGGGACAGGCTAGAGACCCAGTACTTC
CASSDRDRLETQYF
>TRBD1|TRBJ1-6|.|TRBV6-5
TGTGCCAGCAGTACCGGACAGGGGCATAATTCACCCCTCCACTTT
CASSTGQGHNSPLHF
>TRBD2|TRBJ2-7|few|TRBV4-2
TGTGCCAGCAGCCCCAACTCAGCGCGGGGGGCCAGGAGTGAGCAGTACTTC
CASSPNSARGARSEQYF
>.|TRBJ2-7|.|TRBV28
TGTGCCAGCGGCCCCTCGCCCTACGAGCAGTACTTC
CASGPSPYEQYF
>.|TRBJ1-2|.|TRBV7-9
TGTGCCAGCAGCCCAAACCTCGGACCAACTAACTATGGCTACACCTTC
CASSPNLGPTNYGYTF
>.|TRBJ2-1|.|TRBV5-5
TGTGCCAGCAGCTTGGGGGACACCCGCTACAATGAGCAGTTCTTC
CASSLGDTRYNEQFF
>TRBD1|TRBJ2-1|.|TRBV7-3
TGTGCCAGCAGCTCCGGAACAGGGGGGTTTTTTTTCAATGAGCAGTTCTTC
CASSSGTGGFFFNEQFF
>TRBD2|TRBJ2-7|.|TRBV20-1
TGCAGTGCTAGAGGGCTAGCGGGAGGGCCAGGGTCCTACGAGCAGTACTTC
CSARGLAGGPGSYEQYF
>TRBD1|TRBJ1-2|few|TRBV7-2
TGTGCCAGCAGCAGGAGGGGGACAGACTCTGGCTACACCTTC
CASSRRGTDSGYTF
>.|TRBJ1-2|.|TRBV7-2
TGTGCCAGCAGCGGCCCCTACCAGTCGGTCTATGGCTACACCTTC
CASSGPYQSVYGYTF
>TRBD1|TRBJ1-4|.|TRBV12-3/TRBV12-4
TGTGCCAGCAGTTTCCAGGACAGGGGAGAAAAACTGTTTTTT
CASSFQDRGEKLFF
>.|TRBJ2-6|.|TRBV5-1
TGCGCCAGCAGCTTGGTGAGTGTACAGGGCACCTCTGGGGCCAACGTCCTGACTTTC
CASSLVSVQGTSGANVLTF
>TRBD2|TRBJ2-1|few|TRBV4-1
TGCGCCAGCAGCCAAGATGGGACTAGCGGGAGGGGCTATGAGCAGTTCTTC
CASSQDGTSGRGYEQFF
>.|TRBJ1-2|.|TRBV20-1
TGCAGTGCTAGAGTTGGGAACCCTCCTGGCTACACCTTC
CSARVGNPPGYTF
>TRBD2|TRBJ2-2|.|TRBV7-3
TGTGCCAGCAGCCTTACTAGCGGGGTACCCCCCCGGGAGCTGTTTTTT
CASSLTSGVPPRELFF